The 25 T cell receptor beta chains listed next were all sequenced from one sample in a study of long-term antiretroviral therapy in people with HIV. At survey level, the immunoSEQ assay was run in its v3.0 version. Clones were sequenced by immunoSEQ multiplex PCR, and TCRdb holds only the in-frame ones, with some missing. The table records 42,000 or so clones, 75% to 90% of them present only once. The sample consisted of unsorted PBMCs, taken 3.1 years after starting antiretroviral therapy. The receptors here all came from a woman aged 45-65 years with HIV.

V and J are TRBV19 and TRBJ2-3; 9 bases are a match to TRBD2. The CDR3 contains 16 residues. After removal of 3 bases from V and 1 base from J, the junction contained 5 bases not matched to a gene. Germline V gene data show CDR1 as LNHDA and CDR2 as SQIVND (reference sequence). The CDR3 nucleotides are TGTGCCAGTAGTATTCGGGGCGGGGGGGGCACAGATACGCAGTATTTT. Its protein product is CASSIRGGGGTDTQYF.

The sample holds one count of this clone. The chain joins TRBV29-1 to TRBJ2-5; D may be TRBD1 or TRBD2 (5 bases each). Germline loops: CDR1 SQVTM, CDR2 ANQGSEA. The CDR3 has 14 amino acids. Trimming shortened V by 1 base and J by 5 bases, and 14 bases separated the two germline ends. CDR3 nucleotide sequence: TGCAGCGTTGAAGTTGTCAGGGAGTGGGAGACCCAGTACTTC. This sequence encodes CSVEVVREWETQYF. The entire variable domain, with the rest obtained from reference TRBV29-1 and TRBJ2-5, is as follows: SAVISQKPSRDICQRGTSLTIQCQVDSQVTMMFWYRQQPGQSLTLIATANQGSEATYESGFVIDKFPISRPNLTFSTLTVSNMSPEDSSIYLCSVEVVREWETQYFGPGTRLLVL.

The chain couples TRBV4-3 to TRBJ2-1, with D possibly matching TRBD2 (6 bases). Trimming stripped 4 bases from V and 0 bases from J, with 10 bases between. Germline V gene data show CDR1 as LGHNA and CDR2 as YSLEER. This CDR3 comprises 15 residues. The CDR3 DNA reads TGCGCCAGCAGCCTGACTAGGAGCTCCTACAATGAGCAGTTCTTC. Protein sequence: CASSLTRSSYNEQFF.

This clone turned up a few times. This chain joins TRBV6-4 and TRBJ1-6, with D tentatively TRBD1 (5 bases). V lost 7 bases and J 8 bases, leaving 18 bases between the germline ends. Germline CDR1 MRHNA, CDR2 SNTAGT. This CDR3 region has 15 residues. CDR3 coding DNA: TGTGCCAGCATCTGGGGCCCGGCGCGTGATTCACCCCTCCACTTT. This codes for CASIWGPARDSPLHF.

The chain carries TRBV7-9 and TRBJ1-5; TRBD1 agrees at 7 bases. J lost 4 bases, V lost 5 bases, and 11 bases had no gene match. The germline CDR1 and CDR2 sequences are SEHNR and FQNEAQ (reference sequence). This CDR3 region has 16 residues. The CDR3 is CASSPGGTGVNQPQHF. The CDR3 DNA is TGTGCCAGCAGCCCCGGCGGTACAGGGGTTAATCAGCCCCAGCATTTT.

This clone showed up just once. The rearrangement links TRBV7-2 to TRBJ2-2; D is ambiguous. Germline V lookup: CDR1 SGHTA, CDR2 FQGNSA. The germline V and J ends were trimmed by 3 bases and 0 bases, with 8 bases remaining between them. This CDR3 contains 15 residues. The CDR3 loop is CASSFEESNTGELFF. The CDR3 DNA reads TGTGCCAGCAGCTTCGAAGAATCGAACACCGGGGAGCTGTTTTTT.

This sequence joins TRBV10-2 and TRBJ2-7; 11 nucleotides agree with TRBD2. Germline-derived CDR1 and CDR2 are WSHSY and SAAADI. V gave up 7 bases and J gave up 7 bases; unmatched junction bases: 3. The CDR3 length is 12 residues. The CDR3 nucleotides read TGCGCCAGCACAACTAGCGGGGGAGAGCAGTACTTC. As protein: CASTTSGGEQYF.

The chain links TRBV30 to TRBJ1-1; D is ambiguous. The CDR3 runs 13 residues. Germline-derived CDR1 and CDR2 are GTSNPN and SVGIG (reference sequence). V was shortened by 1 base and J by 3 bases, with 9 bases between the two germline ends. The CDR3 reads CAWSELRDTEAFF. The DNA for the CDR3 is TGTGCCTGGAGTGAGTTAAGAGACACTGAAGCTTTCTTT.

The chain employs TRBV6-5 and TRBJ2-1; TRBD2 aligns across 8 bases. The V gene's germline CDR1 is MNHEY and CDR2 SVGAGI. V shed 7 bases, J shed 9 bases, and the junction held 11 bases outside the gene matches. The CDR3 runs 14 residues. The CDR3 protein is CASNLLAGGSEQFF. As DNA, the CDR3 is TGTGCCAGCAATCTCCTGGCGGGGGGTTCTGAGCAGTTCTTC.

The table lists this clone with a few counts. The rearrangement uses TRBV5-4 and TRBJ1-2, with D perhaps TRBD1 (6 bases). Trimming took 0 bases from V and 2 from J, leaving 14 bases between them. The germline V gene has CDR1 SGHNT and CDR2 YYREEE (reference sequence). This CDR3 comprises 16 residues. This CDR3 is CASSLDRVGLNYGYTF. The CDR3 DNA is TGTGCCAGCAGCTTGGACAGGGTGGGGTTGAACTATGGCTACACCTTC.

CDR3 sequence (DNA): TGTGCCAGCAGTCACAGGGGGCTGGCAGATACGCAGTATTTT. Residues: CASSHRGLADTQYF. This sequence joins TRBV27 and TRBJ2-3, with 9 bases matching TRBD1. The germline CDR1 and CDR2 sequences are MNHEY and SMNVEV (reference sequence). The CDR3 sequence is 14 residues long. Unmatched junction bases numbered 4, after V lost 5 bases and J lost 4 bases.

This rearrangement joins TRBV7-3 to TRBJ2-7; 8 positions agree with TRBD2. J lost 0 bases, V lost 8 bases, and 9 bases had no gene match. The CDR3 contains 15 residues. Germline CDR1 is SGHTA and CDR2 is FQGTGA. CDR3 residues: CASALSGGHSYEQYF. CDR3 sequence (DNA): TGTGCCAGCGCATTGAGCGGGGGCCACTCCTACGAGCAGTACTTC. Full variable domain (missing parts from reference TRBV7-3 and TRBJ2-7): GAGVSQTPSNKVTEKGKYVELRCDPISGHTALYWYRQSLGQGPEFLIYFQGTGAADDSGLPNDRFFAVRPEGSVSTLKIQRTERGDSAVYLCASALSGGHSYEQYFGPGTRLTVT.

V usage is TRBV10-2 and J usage is TRBJ1-5; the D gene is possibly TRBD1 (6 bases). V lost 7 bases, J lost 1 base, and 8 bases lay in between. Germline lookup yields CDR1 WSHSY and CDR2 SAAADI. The CDR3 runs 13 residues. CDR3 region: CASTDRSNQPQHF. The CDR3 nucleotides read TGCGCCAGCACCGACAGGAGCAATCAGCCCCAGCATTTT.

V usage is TRBV25-1 and J usage is TRBJ2-7, with D possibly being TRBD1 (6 bases). CDR3 length: 13 amino acids. CDR1 is MGHDK, CDR2 SYGVNS, per germline. V was trimmed by 6 bases and J by 0 bases, leaving 9 bases between them. The CDR3 DNA is TGTGCCAGCAGCGCGGACAGCTCCTACGAGCAGTACTTC. Translating it yields CASSADSSYEQYF.

CDR3 in amino acids: CASSDQAGNTDTQYF. The CDR3 DNA sequence: TGTGCCAGCAGTGACCAAGCGGGGAACACAGATACGCAGTATTTT. J is TRBJ2-3 and V is TRBV6-4; 7 bases match TRBD2. CDR3 size: 15 residues. Germline V gene sequence: CDR1 MRHNA, CDR2 SNTAGT. Unmatched junction bases numbered 4, after V lost 2 bases and J lost 2 bases.

The chain carries TRBV5-1 and TRBJ1-1; D unresolved. V lost 1 base and J 1 base, leaving 8 bases between the germline ends. CDR3 length equals 14 residues. Germline CDR1 reads SGHRS; CDR2 reads YFSETQ. The DNA for the CDR3 is TGCGCCAGCAGCTTGTTGCAGGAGAACACTGAAGCTTTCTTT. Translated: CASSLLQENTEAFF.

This sequence joins TRBV7-2 and TRBJ1-1; no clear D. Germline CDR1 and CDR2: SGHTA and FQGNSA. The CDR3 spans 11 residues. Trimming left V 6 bases short and J 3 bases short, with 5 bases between. CDR3 bases: TGTGCCAGCAGGGGGTACACTGAAGCTTTCTTT. It yields the protein CASRGYTEAFF.

The chain employs TRBV6-6 and TRBJ1-5; D might be TRBD1 (6 bases). The germline V gene encodes CDR1 MNHNY and CDR2 SVGAGI (reference sequence). CDR3 length: 15 amino acids. Trimming cost V 6 bases and J 3 bases, with 15 bases left between them. This CDR3 reads CASSLTGTYNQPQHF. CDR3 nucleotide sequence: TGTGCCAGCAGCTTAACAGGGACCTACAATCAGCCCCAGCATTTT.

This chain links TRBV10-1 with TRBJ2-4, with TRBD1 matching 8 bases. From germline, CDR1 is WNHNN and CDR2 SYGVQD (reference sequence). V shed 5 bases, J shed 2 bases, and the junction held 5 bases outside the gene matches. This CDR3 has 15 residues. CDR3 sequence reads: CASSTTGVSKNIQYF. In DNA form, the CDR3 reads TGCGCCAGCAGTACGACAGGGGTTTCCAAAAACATTCAGTACTTC.

The chain combines TRBV30 with TRBJ1-2; D is unresolved. In germline, CDR1 is GTSNPN, CDR2 SVGIG (reference sequence). The CDR3 runs to 13 residues. V gave up 6 bases and J gave up 2 bases, with 13 bases separating them. CDR3 nucleotide sequence: TGTGCCTGCCCCGAAGGGAGAAACTATGGCTACACCTTC. Translated, it gives CACPEGRNYGYTF.

The chain employs TRBV23-1 and TRBJ1-1; D gene uncertain. TRBV23-1 is marked as an open reading frame, function uncertain. The CDR3 runs 16 residues. Trimming shortened V by 11 bases and J by 0 bases, and 22 bases separated the two germline ends. The CDR3 is CAGHDEERGLNTEAFF. The CDR3 DNA follows: TGCGCCGGCCACGATGAGGAACGAGGCTTGAACACTGAAGCTTTCTTT.

CDR3 protein: CASSSPGTGAYGYTF. The CDR3 DNA reads as TGTGCCAGCAGCTCACCCGGGACAGGGGCCTATGGCTACACCTTC. The chain combines TRBV7-6 with TRBJ1-2, with 10 bases identical to TRBD1. The V gene end was trimmed by 4 bases and the J gene end by 4 bases; junction bases not matched to a gene: 6. Germline V gene sequence: CDR1 SGHVS, CDR2 FNYEAQ. The CDR3 is 15 residues long. The whole variable domain, filled in from reference TRBV7-6 and TRBJ1-2, reads GAGVSQSPRYKVTKRGQDVALRCDPISGHVSLYWYRQALGQGPEFLTYFNYEAQQDKSGLPNDRFSAERPEGSISTLTIQRTEQRDSAMYRCASSSPGTGAYGYTFGSGTRLTVV.

The chain employs TRBV5-5 and TRBJ2-1, with TRBD2 identical over 7 bases. Trimming removed 0 bases from V and 7 bases from J; junction bases left unmatched: 4. The CDR3 has 14 amino acids. Looked up from germline, CDR1 is SGHKS and CDR2 is YYEKEE (reference sequence). This chain's CDR3 is CASSLGLARNEQFF. As DNA, the CDR3 is TGTGCCAGCAGCTTGGGACTAGCCAGGAATGAGCAGTTCTTC.

The CDR3 DNA sequence: TGTGCCAGCAGCGCGCGGGGGAACTCCTACAATGAGCAGTTCTTC. Translation gives CASSARGNSYNEQFF. The chain couples TRBV7-9 to TRBJ2-1; TRBD2 matches at 7 bases. The CDR3 loop spans 15 amino acids. The germline V gene has CDR1 SEHNR and CDR2 FQNEAQ (reference sequence). Unmatched junction bases numbered 4, after V lost 5 bases and J lost 0 bases.

This clone was observed a few times. V is TRBV30 and J is TRBJ1-2; 9 nucleotides line up with TRBD1. The germline gives CDR1 GTSNPN, CDR2 SVGIG (reference sequence). The CDR3 runs to 14 residues. The V gene end was trimmed by 3 bases and the J gene end by 4 bases; junction bases not matched to a gene: 6. CDR3 sequence reads: CAWSHGTGTYGYTF. DNA for the CDR3: TGTGCCTGGAGCCACGGGACAGGGACCTATGGCTACACCTTC.